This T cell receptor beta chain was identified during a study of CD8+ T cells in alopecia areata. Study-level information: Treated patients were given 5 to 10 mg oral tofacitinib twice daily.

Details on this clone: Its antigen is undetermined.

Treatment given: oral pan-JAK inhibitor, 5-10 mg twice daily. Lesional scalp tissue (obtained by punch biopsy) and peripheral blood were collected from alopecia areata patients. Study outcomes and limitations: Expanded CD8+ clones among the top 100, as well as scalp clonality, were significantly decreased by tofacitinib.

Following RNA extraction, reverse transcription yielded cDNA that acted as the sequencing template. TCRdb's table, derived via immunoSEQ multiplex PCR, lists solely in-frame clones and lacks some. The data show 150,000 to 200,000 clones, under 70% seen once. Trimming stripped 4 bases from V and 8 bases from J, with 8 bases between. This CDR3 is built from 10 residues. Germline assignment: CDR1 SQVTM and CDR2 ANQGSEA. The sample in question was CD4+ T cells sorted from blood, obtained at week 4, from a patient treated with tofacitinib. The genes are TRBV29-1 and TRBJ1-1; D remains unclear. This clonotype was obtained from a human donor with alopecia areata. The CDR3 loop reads CSVVNLEAFF. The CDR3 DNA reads TGCAGCGTTGTAAATTTAGAAGCTTTCTTT.